The clone carrying this T cell receptor beta chain was counted once. CDR3 length: 14 residues. Unmatched junction bases numbered 7, after V lost 4 bases and J lost 5 bases. Germline V gives CDR1 SQVTM, CDR2 ANQGSEA. The source of the sample is a study of CD4+ T cells in melanoma. Some clones are missing from TCRdb's copy, which holds only in-frame ones; the method was immunoSEQ multiplex PCR. The sample lists 50,000 to 60,000 clones; roughly three quarters were seen once. What was sequenced was tumor tissue. The clonotype comes from a human donor with melanoma. This chain links TRBV29-1 with TRBJ2-2; 7 bases are a match to TRBD1. CDR3 in DNA: TGCAGCGTTGGGGACAGTATCTTAACCGGGGAGCTGTTTTTT. As protein: CSVGDSILTGELFF.